A selection of T cell receptor beta chains follows, all from one sample in a study of Ad26.COV2.S vaccination and SARS-CoV-2 variants. Method: immunoSEQ multiplex PCR; TCRdb's copy keeps in-frame clones and lacks some. This sample has roughly 460,000 clones, with roughly nine tenths found just once. The specimen was peripheral blood, collected in a trial of Ad26.COV2.S vaccine versus placebo. The receptor source for this set is a person between 18 and 59 years old who received the Ad26.COV2.S COVID-19 vaccine or a placebo. CDR3s include the opening cysteine and the closing phenylalanine or tryptophan. The D gene is left open where the match is weak. Clone size is stated in some rows and not others, as once, few, many or a class when expanded.

D: TRBD1
size: once
J: TRBJ1-5
V: TRBV6-5
DNA: TGTGCCAGCAGTTTTACCGGGACAGGGGAACAGCCCCAGCATTTT
CDR3: CASSFTGTGEQPQHF

D: NA
size: NA
J: TRBJ1-2
V: TRBV3-1/TRBV3-2
DNA: TGTGCCAGCAGCCAAGGTCCGGGGGCGCCGGGTGGCTACACCTTC
CDR3: CASSQGPGAPGGYTF

D: NA
size: NA
J: TRBJ1-6
V: TRBV7-8
DNA: TGTGCCAGCAGCTCCCATGGGGGATCGGATTCACCCCTCCACTTT
CDR3: CASSSHGGSDSPLHF

D: TRBD1
size: once
J: TRBJ1-2
V: TRBV15
DNA: TGTGCCACCAGCAGAGAGGGGACAGGGAGGATCTATGGCTACACCTTC
CDR3: CATSREGTGRIYGYTF

D: NA
size: NA
J: TRBJ1-5
V: TRBV28
DNA: TGTGCCAGCATGGGGGGGACGAGGGGCAATCAGCCCCAGCATTTT
CDR3: CASMGGTRGNQPQHF

D: TRBD1
size: NA
J: TRBJ1-1
V: TRBV19
DNA: TGTGCCAGTAGTCCTCAATCCGGGACAGCAAACACTGAAGCTTTCTTT
CDR3: CASSPQSGTANTEAFF

D: TRBD1
size: NA
J: TRBJ1-2
V: TRBV10-3
DNA: TGTGCCATCAGGCCGGACAGGGGCGCCTATGGCTACACCTTC
CDR3: CAIRPDRGAYGYTF

D: TRBD2
size: NA
J: TRBJ2-1
V: TRBV27
DNA: TGTGCCAGCAGGATACTAGCGTACTCCTACAATGAGCAGTTCTTC
CDR3: CASRILAYSYNEQFF

D: NA
size: NA
J: TRBJ2-2
V: TRBV6-6
DNA: TGTGCCAGCAGTTACGACGGGATGGACGGGGAGCTGTTTTTT
CDR3: CASSYDGMDGELFF

D: TRBD1
size: NA
J: TRBJ1-1
V: TRBV6-5
DNA: TGTGCCAGCAGTCCCTCCGGGACAGACCTCACTGAAGCTTTCTTT
CDR3: CASSPSGTDLTEAFF

D: TRBD2
size: NA
J: TRBJ2-3
V: TRBV7-3
DNA: TGTGCCAGCAGCGCAGGACTAGCGGGAGACGGGGGAGATACGCAGTATTTT
CDR3: CASSAGLAGDGGDTQYF

D: NA
size: NA
J: TRBJ2-3
V: TRBV3-1/TRBV3-2
DNA: TGTGCCAGCAGCCAAGTGTGGGGGGGCACAGATACGCAGTATTTT
CDR3: CASSQVWGGTDTQYF

D: NA
size: NA
J: TRBJ2-7
V: TRBV19
DNA: TGTGCCAGTAGTATGCCGGGGGCAGCCTACGAGCAGTACTTC
CDR3: CASSMPGAAYEQYF

D: NA
size: NA
J: TRBJ2-7
V: TRBV30
DNA: TGTGCCTGGAGACCCCTACCCACCTACGAGCAGTACTTC
CDR3: CAWRPLPTYEQYF

D: NA
size: NA
J: TRBJ2-5
V: TRBV3-1/TRBV3-2
DNA: TGTGCCAGCAGCCAAGATCTTACACTCCAAGAGACCCAGTACTTC
CDR3: CASSQDLTLQETQYF

D: TRBD1
size: once
J: TRBJ1-3
V: TRBV7-9
DNA: TGTGCCAGCAGCTTAGCGGGGACAGCCTCTGGAAACACCATATATTTT
CDR3: CASSLAGTASGNTIYF

D: NA
size: NA
J: TRBJ1-2
V: TRBV28
DNA: TGTGCCAGCATAAGTCCGCAGGATTCGTTTAAGGACTATGGCTACACCTTC
CDR3: CASISPQDSFKDYGYTF

D: TRBD1
size: NA
J: TRBJ2-3
V: TRBV15
DNA: TGTGCCACCAGCAGAGAGACAGGGATCGATACGCAGTATTTT
CDR3: CATSRETGIDTQYF

D: TRBD2
size: NA
J: TRBJ2-5
V: TRBV2
DNA: TGTGCCAGCACGGCTAGCGGGGGGAAAGAGACCCAGTACTTC
CDR3: CASTASGGKETQYF